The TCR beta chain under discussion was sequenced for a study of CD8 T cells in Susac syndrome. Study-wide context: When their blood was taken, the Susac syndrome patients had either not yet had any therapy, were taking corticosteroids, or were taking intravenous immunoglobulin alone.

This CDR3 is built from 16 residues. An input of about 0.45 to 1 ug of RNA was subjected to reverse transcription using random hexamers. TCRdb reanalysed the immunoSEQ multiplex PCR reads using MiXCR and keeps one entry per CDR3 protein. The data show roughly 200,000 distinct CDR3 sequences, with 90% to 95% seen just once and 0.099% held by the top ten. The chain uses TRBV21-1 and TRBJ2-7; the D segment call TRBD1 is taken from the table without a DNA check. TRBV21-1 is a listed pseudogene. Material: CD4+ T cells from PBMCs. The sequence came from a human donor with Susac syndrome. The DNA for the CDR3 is TGTGCCAGCAGCAAAGATAGAGGACAGGGGACTTACGAGCAGTACTTC. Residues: CASSKDRGQGTYEQYF.